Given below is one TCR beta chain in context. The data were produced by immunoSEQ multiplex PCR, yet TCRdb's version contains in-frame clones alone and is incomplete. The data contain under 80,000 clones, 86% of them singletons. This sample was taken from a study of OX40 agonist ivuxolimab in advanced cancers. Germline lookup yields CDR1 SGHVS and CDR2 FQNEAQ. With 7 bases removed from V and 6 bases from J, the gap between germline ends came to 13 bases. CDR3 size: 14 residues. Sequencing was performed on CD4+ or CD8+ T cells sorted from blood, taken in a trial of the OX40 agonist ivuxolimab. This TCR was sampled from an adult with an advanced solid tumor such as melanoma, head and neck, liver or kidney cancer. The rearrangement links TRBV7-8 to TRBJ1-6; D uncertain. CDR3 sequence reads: CASTLGPGNSPLHF. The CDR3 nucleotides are TGTGCCAGCACCTTGGGTCCCGGTAATTCACCCCTCCACTTT.